The sequence of this T cell receptor (beta chain) was determined in a study of blood T cell repertoires in COVID-19. About the research overall: Collection of acute and convalescent COVID-19 samples took place in the United States, Italy and Spain. PBMCs, B-cell-depleted T cells, or T cells were the source of the cDNA or gDNA that made up the material.

In the original processing: Amplification with reference gene primers provided the estimates of nucleated cell counts. TCRdb keeps only in-frame clones here, not all; method: immunoSEQ multiplex PCR. V, J and clone size reflect that table, while D and trimming were determined from the DNA. The data contain about 300,000 clones, roughly 88% of them singletons. Trimming took 8 bases from V and 4 from J; bases not matched to a gene: 2. This CDR3 is built from 13 residues. Germline V CDR1 and CDR2: SGHTA, FQGTGA. Material for sequencing was peripheral blood. The chain has TRBV7-3 and TRBJ2-1, with 10 positions matching TRBD2. The clonotype originates from a woman in her fifties or sixties with acute or convalescent COVID-19. The CDR3 sequence is CASGLAAYNEQFF. CDR3 DNA: TGTGCCAGCGGACTAGCGGCTTACAATGAGCAGTTCTTC.